The rows below give T cell receptor beta chains drawn from one sample of a study of CD8 T cells in Susac syndrome. MiXCR, applied by TCRdb to the immunoSEQ multiplex PCR reads, yields one record per CDR3 protein. This table holds 120,000 to 150,000 distinct CDR3 sequences, 94% found once. The sequenced sample consisted of CD4+ T cells from PBMCs. The origin of the receptors is a human donor in good health. Both conserved end residues are part of each CDR3. D genes are given only for firm matches. Only part of the rows carry a size: once, few, many, or a class if the clone is expanded.

V	D	J	size	CDR3	DNA
TRBV27	TRBD1	TRBJ1-1	NA	CASSPGGGNTEAFF	TGTGCCAGCAGTCCAGGGGGGGGAAACACTGAAGCTTTCTTT
TRBV6-6	TRBD2	TRBJ2-7	NA	CASSSLAGEGEQYF	TGTGCCAGCAGTTCACTAGCGGGAGAAGGCGAGCAGTACTTC
TRBV28	NA	TRBJ1-1	once	CASSFNGGLTEAFF	TGTGCCAGCAGTTTTAATGGGGGTTTGACTGAAGCTTTCTTT
TRBV29-1	TRBD1	TRBJ2-7	NA	CSVTTGTYEQYF	TGCAGCGTTACGACAGGGACCTACGAGCAGTACTTC
TRBV6-6	NA	TRBJ1-2	NA	CASGGYGYTF	TGTGCCAGCGGAGGCTATGGCTACACCTTC
TRBV7-9	NA	TRBJ2-1	NA	CASSSITGYNEQFF	TGTGCCAGCAGCTCTATTACAGGTTACAATGAGCAGTTCTTC
TRBV20-1	TRBD2	TRBJ2-1	NA	CSAAGGQLYNEQFF	TGCAGTGCAGCGGGGGGGCAACTCTACAATGAGCAGTTCTTC
TRBV29-1	NA	TRBJ2-1	NA	CSVDGVEQFF	TGCAGCGTTGACGGGGTCGAGCAGTTCTTC
TRBV5-4	TRBD1	TRBJ2-2	NA	CASSRGQGPGELFF	TGTGCCAGCAGCAGAGGACAGGGCCCCGGGGAGCTGTTTTTT
TRBV7-3	NA	TRBJ2-7	NA	CASSLTALAGEQYF	TGTGCCAGCAGCTTAACGGCGCTAGCAGGCGAGCAGTACTTC
TRBV29-1	TRBD2	TRBJ2-1	NA	CSVGAGVGNEQFF	TGCAGCGTTGGCGCGGGAGTAGGCAATGAGCAGTTCTTC
TRBV30	TRBD1	TRBJ1-5	NA	CAWSDRGDQPQHF	TGTGCCTGGAGCGACAGGGGAGATCAGCCCCAGCATTTT
TRBV27	TRBD1	TRBJ2-3	NA	CASSSRQGPDTQYF	TGTGCCAGCAGTTCCCGACAGGGACCAGATACGCAGTATTTT
TRBV20-1	NA	TRBJ2-1	NA	CSARDPNTFYNEQFF	TGCAGTGCTAGAGATCCTAATACCTTTTACAATGAGCAGTTCTTC
TRBV11-1	NA	TRBJ2-2	NA	CASSDGASRGELFF	TGTGCCAGCAGCGACGGGGCCTCGCGCGGGGAGCTGTTTTTT
TRBV12-3/TRBV12-4	NA	TRBJ1-1	few	CASSLEMNTEAFF	TGTGCCAGCAGTCTGGAGATGAACACTGAAGCTTTCTTT
TRBV5-1	NA	TRBJ2-1	NA	CASSAGERSSYNEQFF	TGCGCCAGCAGCGCTGGCGAGCGGAGCTCCTACAATGAGCAGTTCTTC
TRBV20-1	NA	TRBJ2-7	NA	CSATDAYEQYF	TGCAGTGCAACGGACGCCTACGAGCAGTACTTC
TRBV5-1	NA	TRBJ2-6	NA	CASSHRTSGDSGANVLTF	TGCGCCAGCAGCCACAGGACCTCAGGTGACTCTGGGGCCAACGTCCTGACTTTC
TRBV18	NA	TRBJ2-7	few	CASSPPGAYEQYF	TGTGCCAGCTCACCGCCAGGGGCCTACGAGCAGTACTTC
TRBV20-1	NA	TRBJ2-7	NA	CSANGREGQVSYEQYF	TGCAGTGCCAACGGCAGGGAGGGACAGGTCTCCTACGAGCAGTACTTC
TRBV28	NA	TRBJ2-2	NA	CASSSIRGRVNTGELFF	TGTGCCAGCAGCTCTATCAGGGGAAGAGTGAACACCGGGGAGCTGTTTTTT
TRBV6-2/TRBV6-3	TRBD1	TRBJ1-1	NA	CASAGGTEAFF	TGTGCCAGTGCAGGGGGCACTGAAGCTTTCTTT
TRBV18	NA	TRBJ2-7	once	CASSPRDGYEQYF	TGTGCCAGCTCACCACGAGATGGCTACGAGCAGTACTTC
TRBV6-2/TRBV6-3	TRBD1	TRBJ2-5	NA	CASGWDSLDF	TGTGCCAGCGGATGGGACAGTTTGGACTTC
TRBV28	NA	TRBJ2-5	NA	CASSLGPRGGETQYF	TGTGCCAGCAGTTTAGGGCCCAGGGGAGGAGAGACCCAGTACTTC
TRBV7-9	NA	TRBJ2-5	NA	CASSLQTVGETQYF	TGTGCCAGCAGCTTACAGACAGTGGGAGAGACCCAGTACTTC
TRBV29-1	NA	TRBJ2-1	NA	CSVSTSGIWDLGEQFF	TGCAGCGTTTCAACTTCCGGGATTTGGGACCTCGGTGAGCAGTTCTTC
TRBV28	NA	TRBJ2-3	NA	CASTTRSDTQYF	TGTGCCAGCACCACCCGTTCAGATACGCAGTATTTT
TRBV11-2	NA	TRBJ1-3	NA	CASSLVPGNTIYF	TGTGCCAGCAGCTTAGTCCCGGGGAACACCATATATTTT
TRBV30	NA	TRBJ2-3	few	CASTRSSTDTQYF	TGTGCCTCCACCCGGAGTAGCACAGATACGCAGTATTTT
TRBV20-1	NA	TRBJ2-1	once	CSETGKTYNEQFF	TGCAGTGAGACGGGAAAAACCTACAATGAGCAGTTCTTC
TRBV20-1	NA	TRBJ2-5	NA	CSAEEGGETQYF	TGCAGTGCAGAGGAGGGCGGGGAGACCCAGTACTTC
TRBV14	NA	TRBJ2-5	NA	CASSQSGSGETQYF	TGTGCCAGCAGCCAATCCGGGAGCGGGGAGACCCAGTACTTC
TRBV3-1	TRBD2	TRBJ2-7	NA	CASSRTSGSPYEQYF	TGTGCCAGCAGCCGGACTAGCGGGTCGCCCTACGAGCAGTACTTC
TRBV18	NA	TRBJ2-1	NA	CASSRSGSSMDEQFF	TGTGCCAGCTCACGGAGCGGATCTTCAATGGATGAGCAGTTCTTC
TRBV5-1	TRBD2	TRBJ2-3	few	CASRAGALNTQYF	TGCGCCAGCAGAGCGGGAGCGTTGAATACGCAGTATTTT
TRBV6-2/TRBV6-3	NA	TRBJ2-7	NA	CASNMSGQGYEQYF	TGTGCCAGCAATATGTCGGGCCAGGGCTACGAGCAGTACTTC
TRBV18	TRBD1	TRBJ2-2	NA	CASSPGQIITGELFF	TGTGCCAGCTCACCGGGACAGATAATCACCGGGGAGCTGTTTTTT
TRBV19	NA	TRBJ2-7	NA	CASKDPGDGYEQYF	TGTGCCAGCAAGGACCCAGGAGATGGCTACGAGCAGTACTTC
TRBV29-1	NA	TRBJ1-1	NA	CSVEGRLMNTEAFF	TGCAGCGTTGAGGGGCGGCTGATGAACACTGAAGCTTTCTTT
TRBV5-1	TRBD2	TRBJ2-2	NA	CASSPVAGETGELFF	TGCGCCAGCAGCCCGGTAGCGGGAGAAACCGGGGAGCTGTTTTTT
TRBV10-3	NA	TRBJ2-3	NA	CAISEADTQYF	TGTGCCATCAGTGAGGCTGATACGCAGTATTTT
TRBV20-1	NA	TRBJ2-1	NA	CSARDRLSYNEQFF	TGCAGTGCTAGAGATAGACTGTCCTACAATGAGCAGTTCTTC
TRBV4-1	NA	TRBJ2-2	NA	CASSQDQMGYAGELFF	TGCGCCAGCAGCCAAGATCAGATGGGCTACGCCGGGGAGCTGTTTTTT
TRBV2	NA	TRBJ1-1	NA	CASEEEANTEAFF	TGTGCCAGCGAGGAGGAAGCAAACACTGAAGCTTTCTTT
TRBV5-1	TRBD2	TRBJ2-7	NA	CASSPNPRTSGRAAYEQYF	TGCGCCAGCAGCCCGAACCCTCGGACTAGCGGGAGGGCCGCCTACGAGCAGTACTTC
TRBV7-2	NA	TRBJ2-1	NA	CASSPAKGFEQFF	TGTGCCAGCAGCCCCGCGAAAGGTTTTGAGCAGTTCTTC
TRBV20-1	NA	TRBJ1-2	NA	CSATGSSDYGYTF	TGCAGTGCCACAGGGAGTAGCGACTATGGCTACACCTTC
TRBV20-1	TRBD2	TRBJ2-1	NA	CSAPFLTSGSNEQFF	TGCAGTGCTCCCTTCCTGACTAGCGGGAGCAATGAGCAGTTCTTC
TRBV3-1	TRBD2	TRBJ2-1	NA	CASSPLTGKAGGQGEQFF	TGTGCCAGCAGCCCCCTAACGGGAAAAGCGGGAGGGCAGGGTGAGCAGTTCTTC
TRBV15	TRBD1	TRBJ2-3	NA	CATSRERQGISTDTQYF	TGTGCCACCAGCAGAGAGCGACAGGGGATAAGCACAGATACGCAGTATTTT
TRBV20-1	NA	TRBJ2-5	NA	CSASPGGYQETQYF	TGCAGTGCCTCCCCCGGGGGTTATCAAGAGACCCAGTACTTC
TRBV29-1	TRBD2	TRBJ2-5	NA	CSIFGGSGETQYF	TGCAGCATTTTTGGCGGGAGCGGTGAGACCCAGTACTTC
TRBV3-1	NA	TRBJ2-5	NA	CASSQDLAVETQYF	TGTGCCAGCAGCCAAGACTTAGCGGTGGAGACCCAGTACTTC
TRBV20-1	NA	TRBJ2-5	NA	CSAITGEEETQYF	TGCAGTGCGATAACAGGGGAGGAAGAGACCCAGTACTTC
TRBV6-1	NA	TRBJ1-5	NA	CASSDNRALNQPQHF	TGTGCCAGCAGCGATAACCGGGCCCTCAATCAGCCCCAGCATTTT
TRBV11-2	NA	TRBJ2-1	NA	CASSLAEYNEQFF	TGTGCCAGCAGCTTAGCAGAATACAATGAGCAGTTCTTC
TRBV18	NA	TRBJ2-1	NA	CASPKGQGSYNEQFF	TGTGCCAGCCCTAAGGGCCAGGGGTCCTACAATGAGCAGTTCTTC
TRBV3-1	NA	TRBJ2-7	NA	CASSQDYSSEQYF	TGTGCCAGCAGCCAAGACTACTCTTCCGAGCAGTACTTC